This T cell receptor beta chain was obtained from a study of long-term antiretroviral therapy in people with HIV. Findings and limits, study-wide: There were no data on ART adherence, viral resistance or therapy changes, a gap that limits inferences about post-ART repertoire changes.

The authors ran the immunoSEQ assay, v3.0, at survey level. Clones were sequenced by immunoSEQ multiplex PCR, and TCRdb holds only the in-frame ones, with some missing. Among around 30,000 clones listed, over 85% were seen once. The germline CDR1 and CDR2 sequences are SQVTM and ANQGSEA. The CDR3 has 12 amino acids. V was clipped by 7 bases and J by 6 bases, with 16 bases between them. Of note for this clone: The target antigen is unknown.

J is TRBJ2-7 and V is TRBV29-1; no firm D call. The clonotype originates from a middle-aged man with HIV. Specimen: unsorted PBMCs, collected 6.2 years after starting antiretroviral therapy. The CDR3 spells CSARVSSAEQYF. The CDR3 DNA reads TGCAGCGCACGGGTTTCGAGCGCCGAGCAGTACTTC.